This T cell receptor (beta chain) was sequenced in a study of blood T cell repertoires in COVID-19. Study overall: T cells, B-cell-depleted T cells, or PBMCs provided the cDNA or gDNA that served as material.

There are 16 residues in the CDR3. The germline V gene encodes CDR1 MGHRA and CDR2 YSYEKL. Trimming shortened V by 4 bases and J by 8 bases, and 20 bases separated the two germline ends. Sequenced by immunoSEQ multiplex PCR; TCRdb stores in-frame clones only, minus some. The data hold around 260,000 clones, with 70% to 90% observed a single time. This chain uses TRBV4-1 with TRBJ1-4, with a weak D call TRBD1 (6 bases). This sequence was found in a man aged 55 to 70 who had recovered from COVID-19. Sequencing was done on a sample of peripheral blood. CDR3 protein: CASSPQDLGHDEKLFF. In nucleotides, the CDR3 is TGCGCCAGCAGCCCCCAAGACCTGGGACACGACGAAAAACTGTTTTTT.